These 21 T cell receptor beta chains were all obtained from the same sample, sequenced in a study of CD8 T cells in Susac syndrome. An amount of RNA that ranged from roughly 0.5 to 1 ug was reverse transcribed with random hexamers. TCRdb recomputed calls from the immunoSEQ multiplex PCR reads with MiXCR, one row per CDR3 protein. The sample carries over 100,000 distinct CDR3 sequences, just under 95% recorded once. The sample was CD8+ T cells from PBMCs. All receptors come from a human donor with Susac syndrome.

The chain links TRBV2 to TRBJ1-5; D gene ambiguous. The germline gives CDR1 SNHLY, CDR2 FYNNEI. Trimming shortened V by 4 bases and J by 2 bases, and 12 bases separated the two germline ends. The CDR3 spans 15 residues. In nucleotides, the CDR3 is TGTGCCAGCAGTGCGTGGGCTGCGGGCAATCAGCCCCAGCATTTT. Residues: CASSAWAAGNQPQHF.

The CDR3 spells CASSDFNSGEQFF. In nucleotides, the CDR3 is TGTGCCAGCAGCGACTTTAATAGCGGTGAGCAGTTCTTC. The chain carries TRBV9 and TRBJ2-1, with a weak D call TRBD2 (6 bases). The CDR3 loop spans 13 amino acids. Germline CDR1 and CDR2: SGDLS and YYNGEE. V was pared by 3 bases and J by 9 bases, with 13 bases between.

The V gene is TRBV13, the J gene TRBJ1-1; D ambiguous. The V end was cut by 7 bases, the J end by 1 base, with 16 bases between. The CDR3 runs 15 residues. Germline lookup yields CDR1 PRHDT and CDR2 FYEKMQ (reference sequence). CDR3 nucleotide sequence: TGTGCCAGCACCTTCGAGGGATTTAAGAACACTGAAGCTTTCTTT. As protein: CASTFEGFKNTEAFF. The full variable domain, its missing parts supplied by reference TRBV13 and TRBJ1-1, is AAGVIQSPRHLIKEKRETATLKCYPIPRHDTVYWYQQGPGQDPQFLISFYEKMQSDKGSIPDRFSAQQFSDYHSELNMSSLELGDSALYFCASTFEGFKNTEAFFGQGTRLTVV.

V gene TRBV20-1 combines with J gene TRBJ1-1; D is undetermined. Germline V gene data show CDR1 as DFQATT and CDR2 as SNEGSKA (reference sequence). CDR3 length: 13 amino acids. V gave up 6 bases and J gave up 4 bases, with 15 bases separating them. The CDR3 loop reads CSAQYQVGTEAFF. The CDR3, as DNA: TGCAGTGCCCAATATCAGGTGGGCACTGAAGCTTTCTTT.

V gene TRBV5-1 combines with J gene TRBJ2-7; the D is unclear. The CDR3 covers 13 residues. The germline V gene encodes CDR1 SGHRS and CDR2 YFSETQ. Between the trimmed V and J ends, which lost 1 base and 6 bases, there was a span of 11 bases. The CDR3 reads CASSLSSVIEQYF. CDR3 nucleotide sequence: TGCGCCAGCAGCTTGTCCTCCGTAATCGAGCAGTACTTC.

This chain joins TRBV19 and TRBJ2-1; 13 nucleotides agree with TRBD2. The V gene's germline CDR1 is LNHDA and CDR2 SQIVND (reference sequence). CDR3 size: 16 residues. V lost 6 bases to trimming and J lost 5 bases; unmatched junction nucleotides: 7. CDR3 in amino acids: CASSFPGLAGNNEQFF. The CDR3 DNA reads TGTGCCAGTAGCTTCCCGGGACTAGCGGGGAACAATGAGCAGTTCTTC.

This chain links TRBV20-1 with TRBJ2-1; 7 bases agree with TRBD2. CDR1 and CDR2 from the germline V gene are DFQATT and SNEGSKA (reference sequence). The CDR3 has 10 amino acids. The CDR3: CSGGNNEQFF. The CDR3 DNA is TGCAGCGGGGGGAACAATGAGCAGTTCTTC.

This clonotype was found once. V usage is TRBV7-2 and J usage is TRBJ2-2; 7 nucleotides match TRBD2. The CDR3 is made up of 14 amino acids. The J segment lost 4 bases and the V segment lost 3 bases, leaving 2 bases of the junction unmatched. Germline V lookup: CDR1 SGHTA, CDR2 FQGNSA. CDR3 amino acids: CASSLGLSTGELFF. Written as DNA, the CDR3 is TGTGCCAGCAGCTTGGGACTATCCACCGGGGAGCTGTTTTTT.

V is TRBV5-1 and J is TRBJ2-7; no firm D call. The CDR3 contains 12 residues. Trimming stripped 0 bases from V and 5 bases from J, with 6 bases between. Germline values: CDR1 SGHRS, CDR2 YFSETQ. CDR3 region: CASSLGADEQYF. The CDR3 bases are TGCGCCAGCAGCTTGGGGGCGGACGAGCAGTACTTC.

V and J are TRBV5-1 and TRBJ2-5; 10 positions agree with TRBD2. The CDR3 is 15 residues long. V shed 5 bases and J 5 bases; nucleotides not matched to a gene: 9. Germline V gene sequence: CDR1 SGHRS, CDR2 YFSETQ. The CDR3 spells CASRPLAGEDETQYF. DNA of the CDR3: TGCGCCAGCAGGCCGCTAGCGGGGGAAGACGAGACCCAGTACTTC.

CDR3 loop: CASSDGQENNYGYTF. CDR3 DNA sequence: TGTGCCAGCAGCGACGGACAGGAAAATAACTATGGCTACACCTTC. The chain uses TRBV3-1 and TRBJ1-2, with 7 bases that match TRBD1. Germline-derived CDR1 and CDR2 are LGHDT and YNNKEL (reference sequence). Trimming cost V 5 bases and J 1 base; bases outside gene matches: 7. There are 15 residues in the CDR3.

This clonotype was recorded once. The V gene is TRBV12-3 or TRBV12-4, the J gene TRBJ2-5; 10 bases are a match to TRBD1. V was clipped by 5 bases and J by 5 bases; unmatched bases: 11. This CDR3 has 16 residues. The CDR3 spells CASSPPRDRGRETQYF. CDR3 DNA: TGTGCCAGCAGTCCACCTAGGGACAGGGGCCGGGAGACCCAGTACTTC.

This clonotype has a single count. V and J are TRBV20-1 and TRBJ2-5; D is unclear. V shed 5 bases and J shed 4 bases, with 17 bases lying between them. Germline V gene data show CDR1 as DFQATT and CDR2 as SNEGSKA (reference sequence). CDR3 length: 14 amino acids. The CDR3 DNA sequence: TGCAGTGCTTCCGACCCCTCTACGCCAGAGACCCAGTACTTC. Its protein is CSASDPSTPETQYF.

This clonotype came up a few times. The chain employs TRBV12-3 or TRBV12-4 and TRBJ2-6; tentative D call: TRBD2 (7 bases). The CDR3 has 15 residues. Trimming pared 6 bases from V and 4 bases from J, leaving 13 bases between. DNA of the CDR3: TGTGCCAGCAGCTTGGGGGGGGCAGGGGCCAACGTCCTGACTTTC. Translating gives CASSLGGAGANVLTF.

V is TRBV27 and J is TRBJ2-2; the D is unclear. CDR1 MNHEY and CDR2 SMNVEV come from the germline V gene (reference sequence). Trimming took off 2 bases at V and 6 bases at J, with 4 bases between the two ends. The CDR3 has 12 amino acids. The CDR3 DNA reads as TGTGCCAGCAGTTTACTGGCCGGGGAGCTGTTTTTT. Amino acids: CASSLLAGELFF.

This CDR3 is CASSILTAASTDTQYF. The CDR3 DNA is TGTGCCAGCAGTATACTGACCGCAGCTAGCACAGATACGCAGTATTTT. The chain has TRBV27 and TRBJ2-3; D gene ambiguous. Germline V CDR1 and CDR2: MNHEY, SMNVEV (reference sequence). This CDR3 contains 16 residues. V was pared by 5 bases and J by 0 bases, with 15 bases between.

The V gene is TRBV7-9, the J gene TRBJ1-2; D is undetermined. CDR3 length: 11 amino acids. Germline V lookup: CDR1 SEHNR, CDR2 FQNEAQ (reference sequence). V was clipped by 5 bases and J by 8 bases, with 9 bases between them. The CDR3 DNA follows: TGTGCCAGCAGCGCGGGTTGGGGCTACACCTTC. Residues: CASSAGWGYTF. Supplemented by reference TRBV7-9 and TRBJ1-2, the full variable domain reads DTGVSQNPRHKITKRGQNVTFRCDPISEHNRLYWYRQTLGQGPEFLTYFQNEAQLEKSRLLSDRFSAERPKGSFSTLEIQRTEQGDSAMYLCASSAGWGYTFGSGTRLTVV.

The chain recombines TRBV3-1 with TRBJ2-5; D perhaps matches TRBD2 (5 bases). CDR1 and CDR2 from the germline V gene are LGHDT and YNNKEL (reference sequence). With 5 bases removed from V and 2 bases from J, the gap between germline ends came to 12 bases. This CDR3 comprises 14 residues. For the CDR3, the DNA is TGTGCCAGCAGCTCCCGGCGGGTTCAAGAGACCCAGTACTTC. It encodes CASSSRRVQETQYF.

The chain has TRBV12-3 or TRBV12-4 and TRBJ1-1; D gene unclear. V gave up 1 base and J gave up 1 base, with 7 bases separating them. This CDR3 spans 14 amino acids. CDR3 sequence reads: CASSLVVGNTEAFF. CDR3 in DNA: TGTGCCAGCAGTTTAGTAGTGGGGAACACTGAAGCTTTCTTT.

This sequence joins TRBV27 and TRBJ1-1; D might be TRBD1 (5 bases). Trimming cost V 8 bases and J 1 base, with 14 bases left between them. CDR3 length: 14 amino acids. Germline lookup yields CDR1 MNHEY and CDR2 SMNVEV (reference sequence). CDR3 region: CASRTVGGNTEAFF. The DNA for the CDR3 is TGTGCCAGCCGAACGGTGGGGGGGAACACTGAAGCTTTCTTT.

This sequence joins TRBV20-1 and TRBJ2-5; TRBD2 matches at 10 bases. CDR3 length: 14 residues. CDR1 and CDR2 (germline): DFQATT, SNEGSKA (reference sequence). The V and J ends lost 1 base and 7 bases, in that order; junction bases with no gene match: 6. The CDR3 DNA is TGCAGTGCTAGAGCGGTAGCGGGGGGTTGGACCCAGTACTTC. This gives the protein CSARAVAGGWTQYF.